The entry below describes one T cell receptor (beta chain). As yet, its antigen is unknown. This sample was taken from a study of cytomegalovirus exposure and HLA in healthy donors. Trimming stripped 8 bases from V and 3 bases from J, with 11 bases between. CDR1 is MDHEN and CDR2 is SYDVKM in the germline V gene. This CDR3 is 12 amino acids long. PCR was performed using 60 Vbeta and 13 Jbeta primers. The protocol was immunoSEQ multiplex PCR, while the TCRdb copy is restricted to in-frame clones and leaves out a portion. The listing records 80,000 to 95,000 clones. Study conclusions and caveats: About 87% or about 30% of the time was how often most TCR beta V segments were productive, according to an earlier analysis.

This receptor was obtained from a man aged 50-59 years in good health and CMV-seropositive. Sequenced: PBMCs. The rearrangement links TRBV28 to TRBJ2-7, with D maybe TRBD1 (5 bases). The CDR3, as DNA: TGTGCCAGCTCTAGGGGTTACTACGAGCAGTACTTC. It encodes CASSRGYYEQYF.